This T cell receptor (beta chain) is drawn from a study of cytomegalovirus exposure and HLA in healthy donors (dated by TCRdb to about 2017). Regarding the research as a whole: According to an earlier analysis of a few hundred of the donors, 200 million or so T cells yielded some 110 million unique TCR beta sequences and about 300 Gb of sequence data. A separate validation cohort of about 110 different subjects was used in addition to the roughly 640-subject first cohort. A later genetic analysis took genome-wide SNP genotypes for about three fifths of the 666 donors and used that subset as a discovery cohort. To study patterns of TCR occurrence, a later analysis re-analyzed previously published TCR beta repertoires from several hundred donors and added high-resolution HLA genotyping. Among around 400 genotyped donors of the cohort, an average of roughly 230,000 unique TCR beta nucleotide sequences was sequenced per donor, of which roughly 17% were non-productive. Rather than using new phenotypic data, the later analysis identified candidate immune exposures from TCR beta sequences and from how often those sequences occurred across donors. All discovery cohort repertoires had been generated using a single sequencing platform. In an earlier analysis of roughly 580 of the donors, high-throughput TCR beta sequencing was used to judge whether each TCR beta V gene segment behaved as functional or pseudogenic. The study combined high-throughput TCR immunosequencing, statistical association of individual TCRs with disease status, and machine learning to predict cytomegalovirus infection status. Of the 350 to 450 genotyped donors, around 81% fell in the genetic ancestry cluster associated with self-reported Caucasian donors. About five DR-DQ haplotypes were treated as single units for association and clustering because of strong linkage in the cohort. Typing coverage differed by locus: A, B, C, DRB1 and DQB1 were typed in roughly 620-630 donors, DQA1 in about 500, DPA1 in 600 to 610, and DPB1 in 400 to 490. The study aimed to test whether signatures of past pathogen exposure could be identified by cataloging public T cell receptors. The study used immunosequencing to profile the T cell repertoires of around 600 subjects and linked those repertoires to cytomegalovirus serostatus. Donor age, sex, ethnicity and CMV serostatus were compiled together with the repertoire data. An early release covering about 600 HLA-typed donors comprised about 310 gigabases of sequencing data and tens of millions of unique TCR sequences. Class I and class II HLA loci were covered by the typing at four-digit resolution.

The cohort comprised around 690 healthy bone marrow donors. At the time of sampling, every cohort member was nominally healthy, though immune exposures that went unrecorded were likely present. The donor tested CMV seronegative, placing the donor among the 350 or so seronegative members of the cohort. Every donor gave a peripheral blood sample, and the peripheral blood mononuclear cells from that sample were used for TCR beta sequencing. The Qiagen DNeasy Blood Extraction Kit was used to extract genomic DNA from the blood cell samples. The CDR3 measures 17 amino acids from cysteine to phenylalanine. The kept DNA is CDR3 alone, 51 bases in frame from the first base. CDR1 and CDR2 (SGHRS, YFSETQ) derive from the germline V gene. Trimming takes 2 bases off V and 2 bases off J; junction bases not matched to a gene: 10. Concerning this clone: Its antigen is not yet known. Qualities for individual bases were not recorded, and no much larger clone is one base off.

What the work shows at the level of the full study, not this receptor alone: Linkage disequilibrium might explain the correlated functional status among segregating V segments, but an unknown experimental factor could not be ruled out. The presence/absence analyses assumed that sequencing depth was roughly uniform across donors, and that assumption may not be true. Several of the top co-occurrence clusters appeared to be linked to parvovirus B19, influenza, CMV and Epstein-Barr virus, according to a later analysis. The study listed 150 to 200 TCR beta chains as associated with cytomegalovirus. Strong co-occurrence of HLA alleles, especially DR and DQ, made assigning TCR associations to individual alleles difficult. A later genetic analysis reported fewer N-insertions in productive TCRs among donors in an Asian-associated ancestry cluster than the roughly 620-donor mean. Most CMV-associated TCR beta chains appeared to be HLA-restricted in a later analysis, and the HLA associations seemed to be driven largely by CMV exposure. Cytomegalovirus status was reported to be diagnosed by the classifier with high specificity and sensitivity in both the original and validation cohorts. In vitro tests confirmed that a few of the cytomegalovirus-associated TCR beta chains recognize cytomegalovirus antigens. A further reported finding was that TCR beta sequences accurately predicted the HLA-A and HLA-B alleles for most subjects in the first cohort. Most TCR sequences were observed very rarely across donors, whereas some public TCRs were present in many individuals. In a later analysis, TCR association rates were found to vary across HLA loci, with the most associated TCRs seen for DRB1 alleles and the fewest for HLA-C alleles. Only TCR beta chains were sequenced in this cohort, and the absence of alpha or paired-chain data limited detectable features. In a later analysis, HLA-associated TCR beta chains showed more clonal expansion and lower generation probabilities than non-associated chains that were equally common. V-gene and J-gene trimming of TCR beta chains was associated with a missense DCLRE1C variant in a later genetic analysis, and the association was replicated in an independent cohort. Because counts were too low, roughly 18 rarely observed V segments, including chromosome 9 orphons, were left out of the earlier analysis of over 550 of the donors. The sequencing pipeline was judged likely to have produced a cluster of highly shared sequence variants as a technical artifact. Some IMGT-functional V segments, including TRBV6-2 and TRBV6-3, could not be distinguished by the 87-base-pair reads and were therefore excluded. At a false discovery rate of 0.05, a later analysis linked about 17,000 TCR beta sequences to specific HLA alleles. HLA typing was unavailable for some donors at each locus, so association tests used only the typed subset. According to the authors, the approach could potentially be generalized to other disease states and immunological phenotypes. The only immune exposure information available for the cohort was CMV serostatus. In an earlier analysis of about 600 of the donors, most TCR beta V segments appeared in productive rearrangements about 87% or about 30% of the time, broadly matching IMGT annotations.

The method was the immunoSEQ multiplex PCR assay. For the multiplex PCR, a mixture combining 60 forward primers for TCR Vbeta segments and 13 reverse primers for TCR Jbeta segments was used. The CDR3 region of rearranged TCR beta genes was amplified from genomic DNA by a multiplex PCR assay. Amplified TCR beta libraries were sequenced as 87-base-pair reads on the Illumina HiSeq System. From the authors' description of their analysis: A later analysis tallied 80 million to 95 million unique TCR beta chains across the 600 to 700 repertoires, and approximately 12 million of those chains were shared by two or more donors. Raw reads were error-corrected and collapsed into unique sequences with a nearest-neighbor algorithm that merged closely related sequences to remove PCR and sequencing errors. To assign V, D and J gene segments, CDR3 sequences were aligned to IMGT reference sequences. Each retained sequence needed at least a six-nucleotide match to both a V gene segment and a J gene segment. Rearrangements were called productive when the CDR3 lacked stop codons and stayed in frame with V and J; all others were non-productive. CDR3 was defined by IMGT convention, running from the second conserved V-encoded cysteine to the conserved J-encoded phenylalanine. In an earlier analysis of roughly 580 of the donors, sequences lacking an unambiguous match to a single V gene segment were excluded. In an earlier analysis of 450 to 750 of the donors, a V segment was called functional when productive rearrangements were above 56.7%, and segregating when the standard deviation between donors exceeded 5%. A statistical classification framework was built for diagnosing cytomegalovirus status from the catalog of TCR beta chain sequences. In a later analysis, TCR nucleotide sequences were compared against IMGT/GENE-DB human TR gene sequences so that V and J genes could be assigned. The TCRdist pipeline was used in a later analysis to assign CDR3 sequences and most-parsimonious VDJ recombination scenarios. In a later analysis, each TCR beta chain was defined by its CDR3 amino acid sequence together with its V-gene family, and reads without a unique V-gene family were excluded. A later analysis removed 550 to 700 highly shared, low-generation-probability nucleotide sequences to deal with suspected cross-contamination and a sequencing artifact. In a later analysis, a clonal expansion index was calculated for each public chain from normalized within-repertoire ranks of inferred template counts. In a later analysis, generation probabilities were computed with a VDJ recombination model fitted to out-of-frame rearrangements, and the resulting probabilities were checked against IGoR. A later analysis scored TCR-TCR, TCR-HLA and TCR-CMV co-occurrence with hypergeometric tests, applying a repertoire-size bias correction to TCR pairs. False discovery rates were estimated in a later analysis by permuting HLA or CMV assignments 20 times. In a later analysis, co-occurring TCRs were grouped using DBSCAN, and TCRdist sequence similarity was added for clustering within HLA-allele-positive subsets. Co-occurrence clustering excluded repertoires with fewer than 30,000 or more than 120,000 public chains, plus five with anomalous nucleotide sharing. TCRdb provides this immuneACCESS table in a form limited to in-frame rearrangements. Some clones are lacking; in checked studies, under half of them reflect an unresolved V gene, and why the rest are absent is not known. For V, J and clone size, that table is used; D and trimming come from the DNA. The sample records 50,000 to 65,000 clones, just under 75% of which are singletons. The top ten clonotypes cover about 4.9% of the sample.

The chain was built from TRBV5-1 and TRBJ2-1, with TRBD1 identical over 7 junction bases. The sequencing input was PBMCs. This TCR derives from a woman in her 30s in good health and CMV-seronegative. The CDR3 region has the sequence CASSFRSTGPAYNEQFF. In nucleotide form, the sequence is TGCGCCAGCAGCTTCCGCTCGACAGGGCCCGCCTACAATGAGCAGTTCTTC.